The 27 T cell receptor beta chains presented below share a single source sample, sequenced in a study of cytotoxic CD8 clonotypes in ibrutinib-treated CLL. Assay: immunoSEQ multiplex PCR; the TCRdb copy retains only in-frame clones and omits some. The data contain 160,000 or so clones, 70% to 85% of them singletons. The material was PBMCs, obtained after 12 months of ibrutinib treatment. Every receptor here comes from a human donor with chronic lymphocytic leukemia.

This clone was detected once. The chain uses TRBV27 and TRBJ2-2, with a weak D call TRBD1 (6 bases). V dropped 5 bases and J dropped 4 bases, with 20 bases sitting between them. The length of the CDR3 is 17 residues. Germline V lookup: CDR1 MNHEY, CDR2 SMNVEV (reference sequence). CDR3: CASSRRLAGAVTGELFF. Written as DNA, the CDR3 is TGTGCCAGCAGTCGACGGCTGGCAGGGGCGGTCACCGGGGAGCTGTTTTTT.

This chain joins TRBV5-4 and TRBJ2-6; D not certain. The germline V gene has CDR1 SGHNT and CDR2 YYREEE (reference sequence). This CDR3 spans 15 amino acids. With 0 bases removed from V and 1 base from J, the gap between germline ends came to 5 bases. This CDR3 reads CASSLARSGANVLTF. In nucleotides, the CDR3 is TGTGCCAGCAGCTTGGCGAGGTCTGGGGCCAACGTCCTGACTTTC. The entire variable domain, with the rest obtained from reference TRBV5-4 and TRBJ2-6, is as follows: ETGVTQSPTHLIKTRGQQVTLRCSSQSGHNTVSWYQQALGQGPQFIFQYYREEENGRGNFPPRFSGLQFPNYSSELNVNALELDDSALYLCASSLARSGANVLTFGAGSRLTVL.

This chain uses TRBV7-3 with TRBJ1-2; TRBD1 matches 10 bases. The length of the CDR3 is 13 residues. V shed 5 bases and J 11 bases; nucleotides not matched to a gene: 8. Germline V lookup: CDR1 SGHTA, CDR2 FQGTGA. The DNA for the CDR3 is TGTGCCAGCAGCGGCGACAGGGGGCGAGGTTACACCTTC. This gives the protein CASSGDRGRGYTF.

This rearrangement joins TRBV27 to TRBJ2-1, with 7 bases aligning to TRBD1. The CDR3 is 18 residues long. Germline values: CDR1 MNHEY, CDR2 SMNVEV (reference sequence). J was trimmed by 0 bases and V by 4 bases; bases with no gene match: 12. The CDR3 DNA reads TGTGCCAGCAGTTCACCTCCGGGACAGAAGAGCTCCTACAATGAGCAGTTCTTC. Amino acid sequence: CASSSPPGQKSSYNEQFF.

The chain carries TRBV28 and TRBJ2-3; D is ambiguous. This CDR3 is 13 amino acids long. V was clipped by 6 bases and J by 4 bases, with 11 bases between them. Germline values: CDR1 MDHEN, CDR2 SYDVKM. The CDR3 coding sequence is TGTGCCAGCAGCCCCCCTGCCGCAGATACGCAGTATTTT. As protein: CASSPPAADTQYF.

The CDR3 sequence: CASSLQVDTGELFF. In DNA, the CDR3 is TGTGCCAGCAGCTTGCAGGTGGACACCGGGGAGCTGTTTTTT. The rearrangement links TRBV5-4 to TRBJ2-2, with no clear D. Trimming took 1 base from V and 3 from J, leaving 7 bases between them. The germline V gene has CDR1 SGHNT and CDR2 YYREEE (reference sequence). The CDR3 sequence is 14 residues long.

The chain combines TRBV18 with TRBJ2-2; D may be TRBD2 (6 bases). Germline CDR1 is KGHSH and CDR2 is LQKENI. V dropped 2 bases and J dropped 4 bases, with 14 bases sitting between them. CDR3 size: 16 residues. The CDR3 reads CASSPISGGTTGELFF. The CDR3 DNA follows: TGTGCCAGCTCACCAATATCGGGCGGGACCACCGGGGAGCTGTTTTTT. Filled out from reference TRBV18 and TRBJ2-2, the complete variable domain reads NAGVMQNPRHLVRRRGQEARLRCSPMKGHSHVYWYRQLPEEGLKFMVYLQKENIIDESGMPKERFSAEFPKEGPSILRIQQVVRGDSAAYFCASSPISGGTTGELFFGEGSRLTVL.

The gene calls are TRBV9 and TRBJ2-7, with 7 bases that match TRBD1. The V gene end was trimmed by 4 bases and the J gene end by 5 bases; junction bases not matched to a gene: 6. Germline V CDR1 and CDR2: SGDLS, YYNGEE. CDR3 length: 13 amino acids. This CDR3 reads CASSLYDRDEQYF. The CDR3 DNA is TGTGCCAGCAGCCTTTACGACAGGGACGAGCAGTACTTC.

There are a few counts of this clone. V gene TRBV4-2 combines with J gene TRBJ1-1; 7 positions agree with TRBD1. J was trimmed by 4 bases and V by 6 bases; bases with no gene match: 11. CDR1 and CDR2 (germline): LGHNA, YNFKEQ. This CDR3 spans 15 amino acids. CDR3 sequence reads: CASSQHQGGGTEAFF. In DNA form, the CDR3 reads TGTGCCAGCAGTCAACATCAGGGGGGAGGCACTGAAGCTTTCTTT.

The rearrangement uses TRBV19 and TRBJ1-5; D is uncertain. CDR1 is LNHDA and CDR2 is SQIVND in the germline V gene (reference sequence). Trimming shortened V by 0 bases and J by 2 bases, and 5 bases separated the two germline ends. This CDR3 is 14 amino acids long. The DNA for the CDR3 is TGTGCCAGTAGTATAGATCTAGGCAATCAGCCCCAGCATTTT. Residues: CASSIDLGNQPQHF.

This rearrangement joins TRBV7-3 to TRBJ2-1, with D perhaps given as TRBD1 or TRBD2 (5 bases each). Germline CDR1 SGHTA, CDR2 FQGTGA. CDR3 length: 14 residues. V was pared by 4 bases and J by 3 bases, with 10 bases between. Written as DNA, the CDR3 is TGTGCCAGCAGCTGGGGACGGGACTACAATGAGCAGTTCTTC. It yields the protein CASSWGRDYNEQFF.

This clone has just a few counts. The chain links TRBV5-6 to TRBJ2-4, with no clear D. CDR1 and CDR2 from the germline V gene are SGHDT and YYEEEE. CDR3 length: 17 amino acids. Trimming took off 0 bases at V and 1 base at J, with 14 bases between the two ends. For the CDR3, the DNA is TGTGCCAGCAGCTTGGTCGTCCCGGCTGGGGCCAAAAACATTCAGTACTTC. Translating it yields CASSLVVPAGAKNIQYF.

In its sample, this clone was seen many times. This sequence joins TRBV30 and TRBJ1-4; 11 positions match TRBD1. Trimming took 8 bases from V and 4 from J; bases not matched to a gene: 3. The CDR3 length is 13 residues. Germline V CDR1 and CDR2: GTSNPN, SVGIG (reference sequence). The CDR3 sequence is CALGTGGNEKLFF. In DNA form, the CDR3 reads TGTGCCCTGGGGACAGGGGGTAATGAAAAACTGTTTTTT.

The V gene is TRBV28, the J gene TRBJ2-7, with D tentatively TRBD1 or TRBD2 (5 bases each). The germline gives CDR1 MDHEN, CDR2 SYDVKM. Trimming removed 6 bases at V and 7 bases at J, with 22 bases between. This CDR3 has 15 amino acids. The CDR3 DNA sequence: TGTGCCAGCAGGACTTCCGGGGCCGAGCTTAGAGAGCAGTACTTC. Protein product: CASRTSGAELREQYF.

The chain couples TRBV7-3 to TRBJ1-3, with unresolved D. The CDR3 runs to 17 residues. The germline V gene has CDR1 SGHTA and CDR2 FQGTGA. The V end lost 2 bases, the J end lost 4 bases, and 18 bases lay between the germline ends. In DNA, the CDR3 is TGTGCCAGCAGCTTAGAAGGTGGCCTACTAGGGGGAAACACCATATATTTT. This gives the protein CASSLEGGLLGGNTIYF.

The chain is built from TRBV10-3 and TRBJ2-7; TRBD1 is a possible D gene (5 bases). Looked up from germline, CDR1 is ENHRY and CDR2 is SYGVKD. CDR3 length equals 15 residues. V lost 8 bases, J lost 0 bases, and 17 bases lay in between. The DNA for the CDR3 is TGTGCCATCGCGACAGCAGGCACCTACTCCTACGAGCAGTACTTC. Translation: CAIATAGTYSYEQYF.

This chain uses TRBV4-3 with TRBJ2-3; TRBD2 might be the D (6 bases). CDR3 length: 13 residues. The germline V and J ends were trimmed by 6 bases and 6 bases, with 13 bases remaining between them. Per the germline V gene, CDR1 is LGHNA and CDR2 is YSLEER. The CDR3 DNA reads as TGCGCCAGCAGGCCCGGGACTGCGGATACGCAGTATTTT. It specifies CASRPGTADTQYF.

The genes are TRBV19 and TRBJ2-7, with 10 positions matching TRBD1. Germline CDR1 is LNHDA and CDR2 is SQIVND (reference sequence). After removal of 1 base from V and 3 bases from J, the junction contained 0 bases not matched to a gene. The CDR3 length is 14 residues. CDR3 DNA sequence: TGTGCCAGTAGTATAGGGACAGGGGGCTACGAGCAGTACTTC. This translates into CASSIGTGGYEQYF.

The chain carries TRBV28 and TRBJ2-4; no firm D call. Trimming shortened V by 6 bases and J by 3 bases, and 9 bases separated the two germline ends. Germline CDR1 is MDHEN and CDR2 is SYDVKM. This CDR3 is built from 13 residues. The CDR3 DNA is TGTGCCAGCAGGAGCAGCTTCAAAAACATTCAGTACTTC. It is translated as CASRSSFKNIQYF.

This chain links TRBV15 with TRBJ2-5; D is perhaps TRBD1 (5 bases). This CDR3 has 13 residues. The ends were cut back, 0 bases at V and 14 bases at J, with 16 bases in the middle. Germline CDR1 and CDR2: LNHNV and YYDKDF (reference sequence). The CDR3 DNA reads as TGTGCCACCAGCAGAGATGGGGCTACAAGAACATACTTC. Residues: CATSRDGATRTYF. The full variable domain, with the rest looked up from reference TRBV15 and TRBJ2-5, is DAMVIQNPRYQVTQFGKPVTLSCSQTLNHNVMYWYQQKSSQAPKLLFHYYDKDFNNEADTPDNFQSRRPNTSFCFLDIRSPGLGDTAMYLCATSRDGATRTYFGPGTRLLVL.

This sequence joins TRBV19 and TRBJ2-2, with D perhaps TRBD1 or TRBD2 (5 bases each). The V end was cut by 5 bases, the J end by 3 bases, with 10 bases between. This CDR3 has 14 residues. CDR1 is LNHDA and CDR2 is SQIVND in the germline V gene (reference sequence). CDR3 in DNA: TGTGCCAGTAGTCGGGGCAGCTACACCGGGGAGCTGTTTTTT. The encoded protein is CASSRGSYTGELFF.

This chain uses TRBV9 with TRBJ2-5, with 9 bases matching TRBD1. Germline V gene sequence: CDR1 SGDLS, CDR2 YYNGEE. The V gene end was trimmed by 3 bases and the J gene end by 5 bases; junction bases not matched to a gene: 8. The CDR3 has 15 amino acids. The CDR3 DNA follows: TGTGCCAGCAGCGCGACAGGGGGACTTGGGGAGACCCAGTACTTC. Amino acid sequence: CASSATGGLGETQYF.

The chain employs TRBV19 and TRBJ2-3; D unresolved. Trimming removed 5 bases from V and 0 bases from J, with 12 bases in between. CDR1 and CDR2 (germline): LNHDA, SQIVND (reference sequence). CDR3 length equals 15 residues. CDR3 nucleotides: TGTGCCAGTAGTGCTTACGGTACTAGCACAGATACGCAGTATTTT. Protein: CASSAYGTSTDTQYF.

The V gene is TRBV18, the J gene TRBJ1-4, with D perhaps matching TRBD1 (6 bases). CDR1 and CDR2 (germline): KGHSH, LQKENI. The V end lost 2 bases, the J end lost 1 base, and 17 bases lay between the germline ends. The CDR3 runs 18 residues. CDR3 nucleotides: TGTGCCAGCTCACCATCTCAGACTAGAGGGGGAACTAATGAAAAACTGTTTTTT. It yields the protein CASSPSQTRGGTNEKLFF.

This clone showed up just a few times. The J gene is TRBJ2-1, the V gene TRBV5-1; the match to TRBD1 covers 7 bases. The CDR3 runs to 16 residues. Germline V lookup: CDR1 SGHRS, CDR2 YFSETQ. The V gene end was trimmed by 3 bases and the J gene end by 6 bases; junction bases not matched to a gene: 12. Written as DNA, the CDR3 is TGCGCCAGCAGCTGGGTCCGGGACAGACCCATCAATGAGCAGTTCTTC. Translated: CASSWVRDRPINEQFF.

The chain couples TRBV7-9 to TRBJ2-3; D is unclear. This CDR3 contains 14 residues. Germline assignment: CDR1 SEHNR and CDR2 FQNEAQ (reference sequence). With 8 bases removed from V and 2 bases from J, the gap between germline ends came to 14 bases. The CDR3 DNA sequence: TGTGCCAGCGGGGAACCGAGAGACACAGATACGCAGTATTTT. Translated, it gives CASGEPRDTDTQYF.

The rearrangement joins TRBV28 to TRBJ1-1; unclear D gene. The germline CDR1 and CDR2 sequences are MDHEN and SYDVKM. This CDR3 spans 14 amino acids. V was clipped by 1 base and J by 6 bases, with 12 bases between them. The CDR3 DNA reads as TGTGCCAGCAGTTTATTGCAGGCCGAGGCTGAAGCTTTCTTT. Its protein product is CASSLLQAEAEAFF.